This entry is about one T cell receptor beta chain. Patients at the Seattle site were enrolled during active infection and followed longitudinally. The sample is drawn from a study of blood T cell repertoires in COVID-19. Study at large: Sites across the United States, Italy and Spain contributed samples from acute and convalescent COVID-19. Sources were T cells, B-cell-depleted T cells, or PBMCs; the material itself was cDNA or gDNA.

Methods used by the authors: Amplifying reference gene primers gave estimates of nucleated cell counts. The repertoire was sequenced with immunoSEQ multiplex PCR; TCRdb's copy has only in-frame clones and lacks some. The V and J calls and clone size are taken from that table; D and trimming were inferred from the DNA. The sample contains more than 300,000 clones, around 90% of which appear only once. CDR1 is MNHEY and CDR2 is SVGEGT in the germline V gene. V dropped 4 bases and J dropped 4 bases, with 13 bases sitting between them. This CDR3 is 14 amino acids long. The sequenced material came from peripheral blood. The clonotype comes from a woman aged 40 to 55 with COVID-19, enrolled during active disease. V usage is TRBV6-2 or TRBV6-3 and J usage is TRBJ1-1; D call uncertain. The CDR3 nucleotides read TGTGCCAGCAGTTGGTCCCCAGGTAGCACTGAAGCTTTCTTT. Translating it yields CASSWSPGSTEAFF.